This T cell receptor (beta chain) was profiled in a study of blood T cells in healthy people across ages (dated by TCRdb to between 2014 and 2017). With respect to the entire study: In model experiments, roughly one uniquely barcoded TCR beta cDNA molecule per two T cells was captured by template switching. The study measured age-related changes in TCR beta repertoire diversity using deep sequencing normalized with unique cDNA molecular identifiers. The donors were divided into four age groups: young (average around 16 years), middle-aged (almost 40), aged (approximately 64) and long-lived (82). To avoid experimental bias, donors of different ages were spread randomly across the sequencing lanes. Using the same blood draw, the study looked at two additional independent replicas of 1 million unique cDNA reads for two donors, one aged 18 to 30 and the other aged 80 or older.

The donors were 40 or so Caucasian individuals from Russia, aged roughly 6 to 100 years, who were systemically healthy. Around 9.7 milliliters of peripheral blood were collected from each donor into EDTA-treated Vacutainer tubes. Ficoll-Paque density-gradient centrifugation was used to isolate PBMCs, with at least 6.5 million per sample. Trizol reagent was used to extract total RNA from the PBMCs, yielding at least 5.5 micrograms per sample. The percentages of naive CD45RAhigh/CD27high T cells were determined by flow cytometry on a PBMC aliquot from every donor. V lost 6 bases and J lost 3 bases, and the count of bases not matched to a germline gene is 12. Including cysteine and phenylalanine, the CDR3 has 18 amino acids. This entry keeps only the CDR3 DNA: 54 bases, framed from base 1. Libraries were constructed by 5' RACE. Sequencing used an Illumina HiSeq 2500. The second PCR ran for about 6 to 12 cycles and used a J-beta primer mix along with a sample-barcoded 5' primer. A template-switch 5' adaptor carrying 12 random nucleotides introduced a unique molecular identifier onto each TCR beta cDNA molecule. Each sample yielded at least 3 million CDR3-containing paired-end reads. The Mint cDNA synthesis kit, primed by a TRBC-specific oligonucleotide, was used to synthesize first-strand cDNA from all RNA. All cDNA was treated with uracil-DNA glycosylase and then went through a first 18-cycle PCR with the universal primers M1SS and BC2_uni_R. The study's processing was this. Each sample was normalized by randomly selecting 1 million high-quality reads, each carrying a distinct molecular identifier. Reads sharing molecular identifiers were discarded rather than binned into consensus sequences. MiTCR, set to a Q25 quality threshold and the strictest error-elimination algorithm, was used for CDR3 identification, clonotype clustering and error correction. A nonparametric unseen species model using Euler transformation provided a lower-bound estimate of total TCR beta diversity. TCRdb trimmed public reads at Q25 via fastp, called clones via MiXCR and kept in-frame beta chains. Each entry merges the rows of one CDR3 protein and shows their most common DNA and genes. These V and J calls originate from TCRdb's pipeline instead of the authors' own analysis. The sample profile shows more than 650,000 distinct CDR3 sequences; approximately 22% of them were found once. Clones ranked in the top ten supply around a fifth of the sample.

As concerns this clonotype: The specificity of this receptor is unknown. No much larger clonotype is one base removed from it; base qualities were not supplied.

What the authors observed across the whole study: Estimates of total diversity from one million sequenced T cells were regarded as lower bounds and underestimates. Observed TCR beta diversity correlated strongly with the percentage of naive T cells measured by flow cytometry. As age increased, observed TCR beta diversity per million T cells dropped in a roughly linear way, and a significant reduction was already evident by age 40. Compared with the aged group, more naive CD4+ T cells, fewer expanded clones and increased TCR diversity were shown by the long-lived group, suggesting age selection. Bulk unsorted PBMC profiling prevented conclusive comparison of naive and antigen-experienced compartments. Donor CMV infection status was unknown, potentially confounding age-related changes in expanded clonotypes.

The TCR comes from a man aged 65 to 85 in good health. Sample: blood. The chain joins TRBV12-3 or TRBV12-4 to TRBJ2-4; the junction holds 12 bases that match TRBD2. The CDR3 reads CASSPALAGGKGKNIQYF. The sequence in DNA is TGTGCCAGCAGCCCCGCCCTAGCGGGGGGGAAAGGCAAAAACATTCAGTACTTC.